This T cell receptor (beta chain) is from a study of T cells in Graves' hyperthyroidism and ophthalmopathy (dated by TCRdb to about 2019). Study-wide context: Peripheral blood was collected at initial diagnosis, before any treatment. A discovery cohort of about a hundred patients, 43 with Graves' ophthalmopathy and roughly 59 with stable Graves' hyperthyroidism, was used to find distinguishing TCR V-J signatures. An independent validation cohort of fewer than 20 hyperthyroidism patients and some 15 patients who later progressed to ophthalmopathy tested prospective prediction of ophthalmopathy. For training and testing, the 100 or so patients in the discovery cohort were randomly divided in a 7:3 ratio. Thyroid tissue and blood T-cell repertoires from about 6 Graves' hyperthyroidism patients were also compared in the study. Once sampling was done, hyperthyroidism patients were given methimazole at a starting dose of 30 mg daily, whereas ophthalmopathy patients were given high-dose intravenous methylprednisolone. The paper describes TCR Vbeta CDR3 sequencing of around 140 peripheral blood samples, made up of 40 to 45 ophthalmopathy patients, roughly 72 hyperthyroidism patients and about 17 progressor patients. Results the study describes overall, beyond this receptor: Most expanded thyroid clonotypes (frequency above 0.001) were also detected in blood, suggesting blood repertoires may reflect thyroid immune responses. Ophthalmopathy was separated from stable hyperthyroidism by a 13 V-J signature model, with 87.88% sensitivity and 81% to 82% specificity obtained in cross-validation and 80%/75% obtained in testing. Sample size was not statistically predetermined, and investigators were not blinded to group allocation. In validation, the model predicted progression to ophthalmopathy with over 60% sensitivity and 72% to 75% specificity, a median of about 6.7 months before onset.

Stable Graves' hyperthyroidism was defined as no progression to ophthalmopathy during 18 months of follow-up. Hyperthyroidism patients were aged 18 to 65 years and newly diagnosed, with disease duration of less than 2 months. Patients with uncontrolled infections, other autoimmune diseases, pregnancy or lactation were excluded. Diagnoses were established on the basis of clinical symptoms, serum thyroxine and TRAb, thyroid ultrasound, and orbital computed tomography. PBMCs were isolated from 7.5 to 10 ml of fresh peripheral blood by Ficoll-Paque density gradient centrifugation. Total RNA was extracted with Trizol reagent, and quality was checked on an Agilent 2100 Bioanalyzer. Amplification of TCR beta CDR3 regions was carried out from RNA transcripts. The TCR CDR3 was subjected to a first round of RT-PCR using the HTBI primer set and the Qiagen OneStep RT-PCR kit. Libraries were constructed in a second round of multiplex PCR, after which size selection and purification were performed. Libraries were sequenced paired-end with 100 bp reads on an Illumina HiSeq2000. From the authors' description of their analysis: SOAPnuke was used to process the raw data, throwing out any read that contained adapters or uncalled bases, had a mean Phred below 15, or lacked an exact constant-primer or identifier match. High-quality paired reads were merged using COPE v1.2.5, and each unique nucleotide sequence was defined as a clonotype. Clonotypes were aligned to IMGT TRBV, TRBD and TRBJ reference segments using MiTCR v1.1. The analysis included only V-J combinations with a frequency above 0.0001, which together covered approximately 99% of the repertoires. The TCS score was defined as the ratio of F50 (clonal expansion) to E x V (chaos), calculated using BLOSUM62-based TCRdist between CDR3 peptides within each V-J. Welch's t-statistics and random forest reduced 500 to 650 V-J features to roughly 13, which were used in a naive Bayes classifier (R e1071). TCRdb's own reprocessing of the public reads used fastp at Q25 and MiXCR and kept productive beta chains. CDR3 protein duplicates are merged, each entry listing the most common genes and DNA. V and J calls and clone size were set by TCRdb, not the authors. The table for this sample lists approximately 740,000 distinct CDR3 sequences; 14% of them were counted only once. Of the sample, roughly a tenth is held by the ten largest clones.

The CDR3 has 15 amino acids, counting the end cysteine and phenylalanine. Only the CDR3 part of the read is kept: 45 bases, read in frame from the first base. Relative to germline, V is 2 bases shorter and J is 0 bases shorter, with 8 bases between their ends. CDR1 is given as SNHLY and CDR2 as FYNNEI, both from the germline V gene. As concerns this clonotype: Its specific antigen is unknown. It has no much larger one-base neighbor in the sample; base qualities were not kept.

The chain couples TRBV2 to TRBJ1-5; the D gene lacks a confident call. What was sequenced was blood. The sequence was obtained from a young woman with Graves' hyperthyroidism. The DNA reads as follows: TGTGCCAGCAGTGAAATGGACCTTAGCAATCAGCCCCAGCATTTT. This is translated as CASSEMDLSNQPQHF.